The clone carrying this TCR beta chain was counted at least ten times. The CDR3 has 14 residues. Trimming took off 5 bases at V and 8 bases at J, with 18 bases between the two ends. CDR1 is SGHTA and CDR2 is FQGTGA in the germline V gene. Time point of the sample: newly diagnosed GD, antithyroid drugs for less than 3 months. Construction of the TCR library relied on RNA isolated from PBMCs. This entry is derived from a study of regulatory T cells in long-lasting Graves disease. Libraries of TCR beta came from iRepertoire HTBI primers plus Arm-PCR of CDR3 regions. TCRdb itself ran the multiplex PCR reads through MiXCR, one entry per CDR3 protein. The sample carries 200,000 to 250,000 distinct CDR3 sequences, roughly 20% recorded once. These same records also appear under a second study, on T cells in Graves' hyperthyroidism and ophthalmopathy.

The TCR sequence derives from a woman in her 30s with Graves disease. Sample: peripheral blood mononuclear cells (PBMCs), taken at new diagnosis, from a patient treated with antithyroid drugs. The rearrangement uses TRBV7-3 and TRBJ1-2, with D maybe TRBD1 (5 bases). CDR3 residues: CASSPGQTTGGYTF. The DNA for the CDR3 is TGTGCCAGCAGCCCTGGACAAACCACCGGCGGCTACACCTTC. Full variable domain (missing parts from reference TRBV7-3 and TRBJ1-2): GAGVSQTPSNKVTEKGKYVELRCDPISGHTALYWYRQSLGQGPEFLIYFQGTGAADDSGLPNDRFFAVRPEGSVSTLKIQRTERGDSAVYLCASSPGQTTGGYTFGSGTRLTVV.